This passage covers 29 T cell receptor beta chains from one sample sequenced in a study of CD8+ T cells in alopecia areata. It was cDNA, reverse transcribed from extracted RNA, that served as the sequencing template. Sequencing used immunoSEQ multiplex PCR; TCRdb keeps in-frame clones, though not all of them. The sample consists of more than 200,000 clones, about 68% of them appearing once. This specimen was CD4+ T cells sorted from blood, taken at week 0. These receptors were obtained from a human donor with alopecia areata.

V usage is TRBV6-6 and J usage is TRBJ1-4; TRBD1 is a possible D gene (5 bases). The CDR3 sequence is 14 residues long. Per germline, CDR1 MNHNY and CDR2 SVGAGI (reference sequence). Trimming pared 8 bases from V and 7 bases from J, leaving 17 bases between. CDR3 loop: CASQLAAGVEKLFF. CDR3 bases: TGTGCCAGCCAACTCGCTGCGGGGGTTGAAAAACTGTTTTTT.

The chain uses TRBV18 and TRBJ2-3; 8 bases align to TRBD2. J was trimmed by 4 bases and V by 5 bases; bases with no gene match: 8. Germline CDR1 reads KGHSH; CDR2 reads LQKENI. This CDR3 spans 15 amino acids. The CDR3 bases are TGTGCCAGCTCATCCACGGGACTAGTTTCAGATACGCAGTATTTT. Protein: CASSSTGLVSDTQYF.

The V call is TRBV30, the J call TRBJ2-1, with D possibly TRBD1 on 7 matching bases. Trimming cost V 0 bases and J 8 bases, with 11 bases left between them. Per the germline V gene, CDR1 is GTSNPN and CDR2 is SVGIG (reference sequence). This CDR3 comprises 13 residues. The CDR3 DNA is TGTGCCTGGAGTGTACGGAGGGGGCATGAGCAGTTCTTC. As protein: CAWSVRRGHEQFF.

This chain connects TRBV29-1 to TRBJ1-1, with D unresolved. Between the trimmed V and J ends, which lost 5 bases and 2 bases, there was a span of 9 bases. Germline V lookup: CDR1 SQVTM, CDR2 ANQGSEA. The CDR3 totals 12 residues. CDR3 DNA: TGCAGCGTTCCCGGGAAAAACACTGAAGCTTTCTTT. Amino acid sequence: CSVPGKNTEAFF.

This clone was detected once. The J gene is TRBJ2-5, the V gene TRBV7-9; D uncertain. Looked up from germline, CDR1 is SEHNR and CDR2 is FQNEAQ (reference sequence). The V end was cut by 3 bases, the J end by 4 bases, with 9 bases between. There are 13 residues in the CDR3. CDR3 DNA sequence: TGTGCCAGCAGCTTGGCAGGCCCAGAGACCCAGTACTTC. Translated: CASSLAGPETQYF.

J is TRBJ2-6 and V is TRBV27; D is unclear. Trimming shortened V by 3 bases and J by 0 bases, and 15 bases separated the two germline ends. This CDR3 is 18 amino acids long. Germline assignment: CDR1 MNHEY and CDR2 SMNVEV (reference sequence). The CDR3 region is CASSLGAVPRSGANVLTF. CDR3 DNA sequence: TGTGCCAGCAGTTTGGGCGCAGTCCCCCGCTCTGGGGCCAACGTCCTGACTTTC. Full variable domain (outside the CDR3, taken from reference TRBV27 and TRBJ2-6): EAQVTQNPRYLITVTGKKLTVTCSQNMNHEYMSWYRQDPGLGLRQIYYSMNVEVTDKGDVPEGYKVSRKEKRNFPLILESPSPNQTSLYFCASSLGAVPRSGANVLTFGAGSRLTVL.

This clone was found a few times. V is TRBV4-2 and J is TRBJ1-2, with a tentative D call TRBD1 (6 bases). The V and J ends lost 0 bases and 8 bases respectively, with 16 bases between them. The CDR3 loop spans 15 amino acids. CDR1 LGHNA and CDR2 YNFKEQ come from the germline V gene. The CDR3 sequence: CASSQDGGWADGYTF. The CDR3 region has the DNA TGTGCCAGCAGCCAAGATGGGGGCTGGGCGGACGGCTACACCTTC.

Regarding this clone: The sample carries other DNA sequences with the same CDR3. V gene TRBV30 combines with J gene TRBJ1-1; D gene unclear. The V gene lost 3 bases and the J gene lost 7 bases, with 9 bases spanning the gap. This CDR3 has 11 amino acids. The germline V gene encodes CDR1 GTSNPN and CDR2 SVGIG (reference sequence). The CDR3 protein is CAWSPNREAFF. CDR3 nucleotide sequence: TGTGCCTGGAGCCCTAATCGTGAAGCTTTCTTT.

This rearrangement joins TRBV6-5 to TRBJ1-1; D gene ambiguous. Germline-derived CDR1 and CDR2 are MNHEY and SVGAGI. V lost 2 bases, J lost 1 base, and 5 bases lay in between. CDR3 length: 13 amino acids. CDR3 sequence reads: CASSYGRNTEAFF. The CDR3 coding sequence is TGTGCCAGCAGTTACGGGCGGAACACTGAAGCTTTCTTT.

The rearrangement uses TRBV30 and TRBJ1-2; D perhaps matches TRBD1 (5 bases). The CDR3 has 10 amino acids. Germline V CDR1 and CDR2: GTSNPN, SVGIG (reference sequence). The V gene lost 4 bases and the J gene lost 6 bases, with 6 bases spanning the gap. CDR3 loop: CAWMGDGYTF. CDR3 bases: TGTGCCTGGATGGGGGATGGCTACACCTTC.

This clone came up a few times. The V and J genes are TRBV29-1 and TRBJ2-3; the D gene is possibly TRBD2 (5 bases). The CDR3 extends over 13 amino acids. Germline lookup yields CDR1 SQVTM and CDR2 ANQGSEA. V shed 7 bases and J shed 2 bases, with 13 bases lying between them. CDR3 DNA sequence: TGCAGCGGCTCCAACCGGGACACAGATACGCAGTATTTT. Protein product: CSGSNRDTDTQYF.

This chain connects TRBV29-1 to TRBJ1-6; D is unclear. There are 9 residues in the CDR3. The V and J ends lost 7 bases and 11 bases respectively, with 6 bases between them. The germline gives CDR1 SQVTM, CDR2 ANQGSEA. CDR3 protein: CSAVTPLHF. As DNA, the CDR3 is TGCAGCGCCGTGACACCCCTCCACTTT.

This clone appeared once. J is TRBJ2-6 and V is TRBV9, with D tentatively TRBD1 (5 bases). The CDR3 totals 15 residues. V lost 3 bases and J 1 base, leaving 8 bases between the germline ends. Germline loops: CDR1 SGDLS, CDR2 YYNGEE. The CDR3 nucleotides are TGTGCCAGCAGCGCAACAGGTTCTGGGGCCAACGTCCTGACTTTC. Its translation: CASSATGSGANVLTF. The entire variable domain, with the rest obtained from reference TRBV9 and TRBJ2-6, is as follows: DSGVTQTPKHLITATGQRVTLRCSPRSGDLSVYWYQQSLDQGLQFLIQYYNGEERAKGNILERFSAQQFPDLHSELNLSSLELGDSALYFCASSATGSGANVLTFGAGSRLTVL.

This clone was seen a few times. The V call is TRBV29-1, the J call TRBJ2-6; no reliable D call. This CDR3 has 13 amino acids. Germline V gene sequence: CDR1 SQVTM, CDR2 ANQGSEA. Trimming shortened V by 6 bases and J by 1 base, and 7 bases separated the two germline ends. CDR3 nucleotides: TGCAGCGTCGAGACGTCTGGGGCCAACGTCCTGACTTTC. Translated, it gives CSVETSGANVLTF.

This clone was counted only a few times. This sample includes further DNA sequences coding for the same CDR3. This sequence joins TRBV6-5 and TRBJ1-1; no clear D gene. Germline CDR1 is MNHEY and CDR2 is SVGAGI. The CDR3 totals 13 residues. V was clipped by 7 bases and J by 5 bases, with 14 bases between them. CDR3 bases: TGTGCCAGCAATCTTCCTGGTGGGACTGAAGCTTTCTTT. It is translated as CASNLPGGTEAFF.

V is TRBV7-8 and J is TRBJ2-1, with D uncertain. The CDR3 runs 13 residues. Germline V gene sequence: CDR1 SGHVS, CDR2 FQNEAQ. V was pared by 1 base and J by 7 bases, with 8 bases between. CDR3 sequence (DNA): TGTGCCAGCAGCTTAGTTTTTGAAAATGAGCAGTTCTTC. Translating gives CASSLVFENEQFF.

The chain's CDR3 is CASSSGDRVYEQFF. The CDR3 DNA is TGTGCCAGCAGCTCCGGGGACAGGGTTTATGAGCAGTTCTTC. V gene TRBV14 combines with J gene TRBJ2-1, with 9 bases lining up with TRBD1. CDR3 length: 14 amino acids. From germline, CDR1 is SGHDN and CDR2 FVKESK. V gave up 5 bases and J gave up 8 bases; unmatched junction bases: 7.

Comments on this clone: One end of the junction is discordant with germline, which a read error may explain. The V gene is TRBV29-1, the J gene TRBJ1-5; unclear D gene. In germline, CDR1 is SQVTM, CDR2 ANQGSEA. The CDR3 spans 13 residues. The DNA for the CDR3 is TGCAGCGTTAAAGAACAGAGCAATCAGCCCCAGCATTTT. This translates into CSVKEQSNQPQHF.

The J gene is TRBJ2-6, the V gene TRBV5-1; weak D call: TRBD1 (5 bases). The V end lost 2 bases, the J end lost 1 base, and 13 bases lay between the germline ends. The germline V gene encodes CDR1 SGHRS and CDR2 YFSETQ. This CDR3 comprises 17 residues. The chain's CDR3 is CASSFWGRGSGANVLTF. Written as DNA, the CDR3 is TGCGCCAGCAGCTTCTGGGGCCGAGGATCTGGGGCCAACGTCCTGACTTTC.

This clone was counted only a few times. The chain combines TRBV27 with TRBJ1-5; D is unclear. Germline values: CDR1 MNHEY, CDR2 SMNVEV (reference sequence). The CDR3 extends over 13 amino acids. V was pared by 6 bases and J by 8 bases, with 14 bases between. CDR3 protein: CASSPIAGEPQHF. In DNA, the CDR3 is TGTGCCAGCAGCCCTATAGCCGGGGAGCCCCAGCATTTT.

V and J are TRBV4-3 and TRBJ1-6; D remains unclear. Germline assignment: CDR1 LGHNA and CDR2 YSLEER. This CDR3 is 17 amino acids long. V lost 0 bases to trimming and J lost 5 bases, with 14 bases between them. The CDR3 DNA reads TGCGCCAGCAGCCAAGATGCCGGACGGGTGGATAATTCACCCCTCCACTTT. Translation gives CASSQDAGRVDNSPLHF.

The genes are TRBV5-1 and TRBJ2-2; D is ambiguous. This CDR3 is 15 amino acids long. The germline CDR1 and CDR2 sequences are SGHRS and YFSETQ. Trimming removed 0 bases at V and 0 bases at J, with 6 bases between. CDR3 residues: CASSLVASNTGELFF. DNA for the CDR3: TGCGCCAGCAGCTTGGTGGCCTCGAACACCGGGGAGCTGTTTTTT.

The chain employs TRBV9 and TRBJ2-3; D possibly corresponds to TRBD1 (6 bases). V lost 2 bases to trimming and J lost 0 bases, with 13 bases between them. The CDR3 is 16 amino acids. CDR1 and CDR2 (germline): SGDLS, YYNGEE. Here the CDR3 reads CASSVRDTISTDTQYF. In nucleotides, the CDR3 is TGTGCCAGCAGCGTCCGGGACACTATTAGCACAGATACGCAGTATTTT.

The chain recombines TRBV6-5 with TRBJ1-1; no reliable D call. Trimming stripped 2 bases from V and 3 bases from J, with 13 bases between. The germline gives CDR1 MNHEY, CDR2 SVGAGI. The CDR3 runs 15 residues. The CDR3 DNA reads TGTGCCAGCAGTTACAGCGTAACAGCCGACACTGAAGCTTTCTTT. Its protein product is CASSYSVTADTEAFF.

The DNA for the CDR3 is TGCGCCAGCAGAGCTAGCGGCCAGGAGACCCAGTACTTC. Protein: CASRASGQETQYF. The genes are TRBV4-1 and TRBJ2-5; 7 bases fit TRBD2. Germline CDR1 reads MGHRA; CDR2 reads YSYEKL. The CDR3 totals 13 residues. The V gene end was trimmed by 6 bases and the J gene end by 5 bases; junction bases not matched to a gene: 6.

CDR3: CSVEKGPETQYF. The CDR3 nucleotides read TGCAGCGTTGAAAAGGGGCCAGAGACCCAGTACTTC. The chain has TRBV29-1 and TRBJ2-5; D is possibly TRBD1 (5 bases). This CDR3 spans 12 amino acids. Germline assignment: CDR1 SQVTM and CDR2 ANQGSEA. V gave up 2 bases and J gave up 4 bases, with 8 bases separating them.

The V and J genes are TRBV25-1 and TRBJ2-5; D unresolved. The V gene lost 4 bases and the J gene lost 5 bases, with 11 bases spanning the gap. Germline V CDR1 and CDR2: MGHDK, SYGVNS. The CDR3 contains 13 residues. This CDR3 reads CASSAPPPETQYF. CDR3 DNA: TGTGCCAGCAGTGCCCCTCCTCCGGAGACCCAGTACTTC.

This clone was counted only a few times. The chain has TRBV29-1 and TRBJ2-7, with TRBD2 matching over 13 bases. Trimming took 3 bases from V and 2 from J; bases not matched to a gene: 10. The CDR3 loop spans 17 amino acids. The germline gives CDR1 SQVTM, CDR2 ANQGSEA. CDR3 protein: CSVEKRTSGGPTYEQYF. CDR3 sequence (DNA): TGCAGCGTTGAGAAGCGGACTAGCGGGGGCCCAACCTACGAGCAGTACTTC.

V usage is TRBV30 and J usage is TRBJ2-3, with 9 bases aligning to TRBD1. CDR1 is GTSNPN, CDR2 SVGIG, per germline (reference sequence). V lost 0 bases, J lost 7 bases, and 11 bases stayed unmatched. The length of the CDR3 is 16 residues. CDR3 sequence: CAWSVGVTGGRYTQYF. The CDR3 DNA is TGTGCCTGGAGTGTAGGAGTCACAGGGGGCAGGTATACGCAGTATTTT.